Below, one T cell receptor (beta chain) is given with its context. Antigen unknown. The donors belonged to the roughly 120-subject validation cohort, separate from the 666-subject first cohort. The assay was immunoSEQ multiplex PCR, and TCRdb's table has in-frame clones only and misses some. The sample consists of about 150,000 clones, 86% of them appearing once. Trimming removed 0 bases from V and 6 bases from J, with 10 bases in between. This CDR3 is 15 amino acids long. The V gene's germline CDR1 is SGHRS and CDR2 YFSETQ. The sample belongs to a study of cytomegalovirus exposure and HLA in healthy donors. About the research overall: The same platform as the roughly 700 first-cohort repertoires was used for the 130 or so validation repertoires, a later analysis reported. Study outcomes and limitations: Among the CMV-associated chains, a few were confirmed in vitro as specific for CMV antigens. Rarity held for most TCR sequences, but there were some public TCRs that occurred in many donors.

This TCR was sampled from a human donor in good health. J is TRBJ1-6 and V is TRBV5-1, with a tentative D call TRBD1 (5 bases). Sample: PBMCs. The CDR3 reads CASSLGPGGNSPLHF. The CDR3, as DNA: TGCGCCAGCAGCTTGGGTCCGGGGGGTAATTCACCCCTCCACTTT.